This T cell receptor (beta chain) was captured by sequencing in a study of T cell responses to AZD1222 COVID-19 vaccine. Here immunoSEQ multiplex PCR was the method, and the copy in TCRdb shows in-frame clones only, minus some. The table shows about 85,000 clones, with about 91% occurring only once. Study outcomes and limitations: Close to half of spike-specific TCRs reportedly recognize unmutated variant regions. Just a handful of people given AZD1222 tested seropositive at baseline. Following two doses of AZD1222, Spike-specific TCR breadth and depth rose.

Between the trimmed V and J ends, which lost 3 bases and 6 bases, there was a span of 12 bases. The CDR3 length is 14 residues. Germline V gene lookup returns CDR1 DFQATT and CDR2 SNEGSKA (reference sequence). A note on this clone: What it recognizes is unknown.

This sequence joins TRBV20-1 and TRBJ1-6; D may be TRBD1 (5 bases). Sequencing used peripheral blood, obtained 28 days after the second AZD1222 dose. The clonotype originates from an adult who received the AZD1222 COVID-19 vaccine. The CDR3 is CSASGGVINSPLHF. CDR3 coding DNA: TGCAGTGCTAGTGGAGGGGTGATTAATTCACCCCTCCACTTT.